These 5 T cell receptor beta chains were sequenced from one sample in a study of blood T cells in healthy people across ages. Through a sample-barcoded 5' primer and a J-beta primer mix, a second PCR was run for roughly 7 to 11 cycles. TCRdb ran MiXCR on the 5' RACE reads and lists one entry per CDR3 protein. The profile shows about 1.5 million distinct CDR3 sequences, 42% of them singletons. Material: blood. These receptors were obtained from a woman under 30 in good health.

This clonotype was recorded a few times. This chain uses TRBV2 with TRBJ1-6; D not resolved. With 6 bases removed from V and 7 bases from J, the gap between germline ends came to 10 bases. The CDR3 runs 13 residues. CDR1 is SNHLY, CDR2 FYNNEI, per germline. The CDR3 DNA sequence: TGTGCCAGCAGCATCCGGCGGAATTCACCCCTCCACTTT. Translation: CASSIRRNSPLHF.

This sequence joins TRBV10-3 and TRBJ2-5; 13 bases line up with TRBD2. Germline assignment: CDR1 ENHRY and CDR2 SYGVKD. Unmatched junction bases numbered 3, after V lost 6 bases and J lost 2 bases. This CDR3 comprises 15 residues. CDR3 sequence: CAIRGTSGAQETQYF. CDR3 DNA: TGTGCCATCAGGGGGACTAGCGGGGCACAAGAGACCCAGTACTTC.

This chain joins TRBV15 and TRBJ2-5; D tentatively reads TRBD1 or TRBD2 (5 bases each). V lost 3 bases and J 4 bases, leaving 18 bases between the germline ends. There are 16 residues in the CDR3. Germline CDR1 reads LNHNV; CDR2 reads YYDKDF (reference sequence). The CDR3 DNA reads as TGTGCCACCAGCAGCCTATACTCGGGGCAAGGAGAGACCCAGTACTTC. Encoded protein: CATSSLYSGQGETQYF.

The chain links TRBV6-5 to TRBJ1-1; D call uncertain. The CDR3 runs 11 residues. Germline CDR1 reads MNHEY; CDR2 reads SVGAGI. The ends were cut back, 10 bases at V and 8 bases at J, with 14 bases in the middle. The CDR3 sequence: CATLRGREAFF. The CDR3 region has the DNA TGTGCCACTCTTCGGGGTAGGGAAGCTTTCTTT.

The chain is built from TRBV12-3 or TRBV12-4 and TRBJ1-3, with D uncertain. V was cut by 6 bases and J by 0 bases, with 9 bases left in between. The CDR3 has 14 amino acids. The CDR3 nucleotides read TGTGCCAGCAGCGTCTTAAGCTCTGGAAACACCATATATTTT. It is translated as CASSVLSSGNTIYF.